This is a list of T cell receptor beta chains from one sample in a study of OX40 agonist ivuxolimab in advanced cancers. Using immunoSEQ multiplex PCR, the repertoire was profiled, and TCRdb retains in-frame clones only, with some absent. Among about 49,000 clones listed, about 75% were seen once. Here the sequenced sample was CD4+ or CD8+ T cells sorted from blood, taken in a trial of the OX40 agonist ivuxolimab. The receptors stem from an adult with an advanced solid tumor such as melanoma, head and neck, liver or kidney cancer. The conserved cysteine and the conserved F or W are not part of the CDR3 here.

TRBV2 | ASRVNTEAF
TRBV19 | ASSMSGSSHNEQF
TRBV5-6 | ASSLGTTYEQY
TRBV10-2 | ASNFRDPRRNSNQPQH
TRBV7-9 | ASSRTVKETQY
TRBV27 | ASSFRGAEQY
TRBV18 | ASSPQKGGELF
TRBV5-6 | ASSFLQALNEKLF
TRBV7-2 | ASSFWPGGGETQY
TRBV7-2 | ARPVAGGPGETQY
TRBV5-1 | ASSGEGADTQY
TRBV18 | ASSPSTRKNEKLF
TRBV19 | ASSIPTGVSTEAF
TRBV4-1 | ASSQGPATATDTQY
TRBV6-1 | AIITGTRSTDTQY
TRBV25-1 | ASIAGTGGNYGYT
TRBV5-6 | ASSLGGEETQY
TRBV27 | ASIHTGGRNTEAF
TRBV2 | ASSGYNEQF
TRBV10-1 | ASSESGTVSYEQY
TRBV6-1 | ASSDRGLKTQY
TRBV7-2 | ASSLRQGNYGYT
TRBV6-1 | ASSETRREQRTGELF
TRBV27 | ASSSEGLASGELF
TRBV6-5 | ASSYTPVHSSYEQY
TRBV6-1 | ASSADSDQPQH
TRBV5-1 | ASSSGLGVSYNEQF
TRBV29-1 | SADGQGARGGTDTQY
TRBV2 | ASSEGGGRNNEQF
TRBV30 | ACLRGLEEQY
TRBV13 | ASSPAGGEGAF
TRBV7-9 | ASSQWDRNTEAF
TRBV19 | ASSIGQGGTDTQY
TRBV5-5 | ASSLPYGETQY
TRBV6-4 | ASRRPDEQY
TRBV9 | ASSVVSGYGYT
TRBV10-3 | ASLTSRGEQY
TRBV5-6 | ASSLAVGEYEKLF
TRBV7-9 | ASSPTAGGLFGNTIY
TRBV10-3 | AISEPGLGSYEQY
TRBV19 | ASSIMSSGRLRF
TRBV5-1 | ASSLNVGPNTGELF
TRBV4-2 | ASRETGTGDTGELF
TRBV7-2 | ASSLNDYGYT
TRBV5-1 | ASSSLDVHYEQY
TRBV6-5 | ASSSDRGYSYEQY
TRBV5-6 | ASSLIASGREGAGELF
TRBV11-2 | ASSSGTGIHGYT
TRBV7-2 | ASSFYRDRVRDGYT
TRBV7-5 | VRSLGDRSSYEQY